This entry describes one T cell receptor (beta chain). What this receptor recognizes is not known. The sample holds no much larger clone one base away, and base qualities are not on file. Collaborating institutions collected whole blood in K2EDTA tubes following their own protocols. For TCRbeta analysis, collaborators shipped samples as frozen whole blood, isolated PBMCs, or DNA extracted from either of those sample types. These data originate in a study of blood T cell repertoires in COVID-19 (dated by TCRdb to 2018 to 2020). With respect to the entire study: Samples covering the acute and convalescent phases of COVID-19 were provided by collaborators in the United States, Italy and Spain. The prospective study material was composed of cDNA or gDNA derived from T cells, B-cell-depleted T cells, or PBMCs. The dataset comprised deeply sampled blood TCRbeta repertoires from subjects exposed to, actively infected with, or recovered from COVID-19. The repertoires were released in a freely available public database meant as a resource for research on the immune response to SARS-CoV-2. The samples were drawn from the first 160 participants of the ongoing ImmuneRACE study and from 1,254 subjects provided by 6 global collaborators. Sample metadata almost always included a de-identified subject ID, COVID-19 status, age in years and sex. Where available, HLA class I and class II types were obtained from metadata supplied by the sample provider rather than from assay-based typing.

The immunoSEQ Assay, a bias-controlled multiplex PCR, was used to amplify TCRbeta CDR3 regions from genomic DNA. Per the original workflow: Nucleated cell counts per sample were estimated from amplification of reference gene primers within the assay. To quantify the absolute abundance of each unique TCRbeta CDR3 rearrangement, sequence reads were collapsed and filtered. Productive Simpson clonality was computed per sample as the square root of Simpson's diversity index over productive rearrangements. TCRdb provides this immuneACCESS table in a form limited to in-frame rearrangements. Some clones are lacking; in checked studies, under half of them reflect an unresolved V gene, and why the rest are absent is not known. V and J calls and clone size are given by that table; D and trimming were obtained from the DNA. Present in this sample are 120,000 or so clones, around 83% of which were seen just once. Of the sample, 12% falls within the top ten clones.

CDR1 and CDR2, looked up from the germline V gene, are SGHAT and FQNNGV. Deletion took 2 bases off V and 7 bases off J, with a span of 15 bases between the germline ends. Taken from cysteine to phenylalanine, the CDR3 has 15 residues. Left in the record is the CDR3 DNA by itself, 45 bases read in frame from the first base. Results and caveats for the whole study, not just this receptor: The quantity of clinical and demographic metadata differed by source and by participant and was supplied without curation.

Rearrangement joined TRBV11-2 to TRBJ1-3, with TRBD1 as a weak D call on 6 bases. Material for sequencing was peripheral blood. This receptor was taken from a man in his fifties or sixties with acute or convalescent COVID-19. The CDR3 amino acid sequence is: CASSLRTDSWNTIYF. The DNA sequence is as follows: TGTGCCAGCAGCTTAAGGACGGACAGTTGGAACACCATATATTTT.